This T cell receptor (beta chain) was identified in a study of T-cell reconstitution after alpha-beta-depleted transplantation in children. Germline V CDR1 and CDR2: MGHDK, SYGVNS. This CDR3 has 14 amino acids. J was trimmed by 5 bases and V by 11 bases; bases with no gene match: 9. Library preparation (for TCRbeta) was performed with unique molecular identifiers. TCRdb processed the PCR reads anew with MiXCR; each CDR3 protein has one entry. The repertoire holds around 380,000 distinct CDR3 sequences, with roughly a tenth as singletons. This clonotype came up many times. This sequence was found in a human donor who donated a stem cell graft to a child with acute myeloid leukemia. The chain links TRBV25-1 to TRBJ2-7; 13 nucleotides agree with TRBD2. This material consisted of PBMCs from the stem cell graft donor, taken from the stem cell graft. As DNA, the CDR3 is TGTGCCTCCTCCGGGACTAGCGGGAATCACGAGCAGTACTTC. Its protein is CASSGTSGNHEQYF.